The clone carrying this T cell receptor (beta chain) has just a few counts. As handled by the study authors: Researchers report that nucleated cell counts were estimated from reference gene primer amplification. Using immunoSEQ multiplex PCR, the repertoire was profiled, and TCRdb retains in-frame clones only, with some absent. Clone size and the V and J calls come from that table; the DNA yielded D and trimming. The repertoire holds under 90,000 clones, with nearly 90% as singletons. During active infection, Seattle patients enrolled and were then monitored through disease. Germline V gene lookup returns CDR1 SGHDN and CDR2 FVKESK. The CDR3 contains 19 residues. J gave up 10 bases and V 5 bases, and 23 bases lay outside the gene matches. The sample originates from a study of blood T cell repertoires in COVID-19. Study in general: Collection of acute and convalescent COVID-19 samples took place in the United States, Italy and Spain. Sample material is recorded as cDNA or gDNA derived from T cells, B-cell-depleted T cells, or PBMCs.

This sequence was found in a woman aged 45-59 years with COVID-19, enrolled during active disease. The gene calls are TRBV14 and TRBJ2-1; TRBD2 matches 10 bases. The sample taken for sequencing was peripheral blood. The CDR3 DNA reads TGTGCCAGCAGCTCCCTCGCTCTTTTCACTAGCGGGATTCCTCGGGAGCAGTTCTTC. Its protein is CASSSLALFTSGIPREQFF.